This passage covers 9 T cell receptor beta chains from one sample sequenced in a study of shared clonotypes between healthy human individuals. Libraries were prepared by immunoSEQ multiplex PCR; TCRdb keeps only in-frame clonotypes and omits some of them. The sample carries about 2,500,000 clones, around nine tenths recorded once. The source material was naive CD4+ T cells sorted from blood. Stated subset: CD45RA+ positively selected. These TCRs come from a young man in good health.

This clone was recorded a few times. The V and J genes are TRBV7-2 and TRBJ1-5; 10 bases align to TRBD1. V lost 5 bases and J lost 7; bases outside the gene matches: 8. The germline V gene has CDR1 SGHTA and CDR2 FQGNSA. CDR3 length: 15 amino acids. This CDR3 is CASSPSTGGRQPQHF. CDR3 DNA: TGTGCCAGCAGCCCATCGACAGGGGGCAGACAGCCCCAGCATTTT. The whole variable domain, remainder taken from reference TRBV7-2 and TRBJ1-5, is GAGVSQSPSNKVTEKGKDVELRCDPISGHTALYWYRQSLGQGLEFLIYFQGNSAPDKSGLPSDRFSAERTGGSVSTLTIQRTQQEDSAVYLCASSPSTGGRQPQHFGDGTRLSIL.

This chain joins TRBV4-1 and TRBJ2-3, with unresolved D. CDR1 and CDR2 (germline): MGHRA, YSYEKL. The CDR3 consists of 14 residues. The V and J ends lost 3 bases and 3 bases respectively, with 10 bases between them. CDR3 nucleotides: TGCGCCAGCAGCCACGACAAGAGGACAGATACGCAGTATTTT. It encodes CASSHDKRTDTQYF.

This rearrangement joins TRBV19 to TRBJ1-6; D is unclear. The length of the CDR3 is 17 residues. Between the trimmed V and J ends, which lost 4 bases and 0 bases, there was a span of 13 bases. Germline CDR1 and CDR2: LNHDA and SQIVND (reference sequence). Here the CDR3 reads CASSTHAGSSYNSPLHF. For the CDR3, the DNA is TGTGCCAGTAGTACTCATGCGGGGAGCTCCTATAATTCACCCCTCCACTTT.

This rearrangement joins TRBV5-1 to TRBJ1-3; no clear D gene. The V and J ends lost 4 bases and 0 bases respectively, with 17 bases between them. The CDR3 consists of 17 residues. Germline assignment: CDR1 SGHRS and CDR2 YFSETQ. As DNA, the CDR3 is TGCGCCAGCAGCCCCCGTTCGGGGTCCTCCTCTGGAAACACCATATATTTT. This codes for CASSPRSGSSSGNTIYF.

This clone was seen just once. DNA for the CDR3: TGTGCCATCAGCGGGACTAGCGGGAGAGACCAGTACTTC. Its translation is CAISGTSGRDQYF. The V call is TRBV10-3, the J call TRBJ2-5; 14 nucleotides line up with TRBD2. Trimming cost V 6 bases and J 10 bases; bases outside gene matches: 4. Germline CDR1 is ENHRY and CDR2 is SYGVKD. CDR3 length: 13 amino acids.

The genes are TRBV5-4 and TRBJ2-5; D ambiguous. Looked up from germline, CDR1 is SGHNT and CDR2 is YYREEE (reference sequence). The CDR3 runs to 16 residues. V lost 4 bases, J lost 5 bases, and 21 bases lay in between. CDR3 nucleotide sequence: TGTGCCAGCAGCCCGTCCTTGAGACTTGAAAGTGAGACCCAGTACTTC. It yields the protein CASSPSLRLESETQYF.

The chain recombines TRBV7-9 with TRBJ1-2, with 8 bases lining up with TRBD1. J was trimmed by 5 bases and V by 10 bases; bases with no gene match: 9. This CDR3 is built from 13 residues. Germline V gives CDR1 SEHNR, CDR2 FQNEAQ (reference sequence). The CDR3 region is CATQPGGWYGYTF. The DNA of the CDR3 is TGTGCCACCCAACCAGGGGGCTGGTATGGCTACACCTTC.

The chain combines TRBV28 with TRBJ1-6, with 7 bases identical to TRBD1. Germline assignment: CDR1 MDHEN and CDR2 SYDVKM. V lost 6 bases and J lost 5; bases outside the gene matches: 4. The CDR3 sequence is 14 residues long. CDR3 DNA sequence: TGTGCCAGCAGACCTCAGGGGGATAATTCACCCCTCCACTTT. It encodes CASRPQGDNSPLHF.

The CDR3 region has the DNA TGTGCCAGCAGTTTGGACAGGGTGAGGTATGGCTACACCTTC. Its protein is CASSLDRVRYGYTF. V and J are TRBV28 and TRBJ1-2; 8 bases are shared with TRBD1. CDR3 size: 14 residues. With 3 bases clipped from V and 5 bases from J, the junction kept 5 bases outside the gene matches. Germline V gives CDR1 MDHEN, CDR2 SYDVKM.